These T cell receptor beta chains were read from a single sample in a study of blood T cell repertoires in COVID-19. The table came from immunoSEQ multiplex PCR; TCRdb's copy has only in-frame clones and leaves some out. The data hold 150,000 to 200,000 clones, with just over 85% observed a single time. The sample comprised peripheral blood. The receptors here all came from a man aged 55 to 70 with acute or convalescent COVID-19. The CDR3 runs from the conserved cysteine through the conserved F or W. A D gene is named only where the DNA matches it firmly. The size of a clone is reported for some rows only, either as once, few or many, or as a class for expanded clones.

TRBV7-3	once	TRBJ2-7	TRBD1	TGTGCCAGCAGCCCCGGGACAGGGTTGGGGCAGTACTTC	CASSPGTGLGQYF
TRBV6-5	.	TRBJ1-4	TRBD1	TGTGCCAGCAGTCTGGGGACAGGGTTACTAGGAAAACTGTTTTTT	CASSLGTGLLGKLFF
TRBV5-1	.	TRBJ2-3	.	TGCGCCAGCAGCTTGGTAGGGGTTGGCACAGATACGCAGTATTTT	CASSLVGVGTDTQYF
TRBV2	.	TRBJ1-2	.	TGTGCCAGCAGACGGGACTCAGCGAGGCACTATGGCTACACCTTC	CASRRDSARHYGYTF
TRBV3-1/TRBV3-2	.	TRBJ1-3	TRBD1	TGTGCCAGCAGCCCCGGGACAGCCTCTGGAAACACCATATATTTT	CASSPGTASGNTIYF
TRBV9	.	TRBJ2-7	TRBD1	TGTGCCAGCAGCCCACGTTTTGACAGGGTCGAGCAGTACTTC	CASSPRFDRVEQYF
TRBV10-2	.	TRBJ2-1	TRBD2	TGCGCCAGCAGTGAGTCGATAGCGGGAGGCGGGTACCGGTACAATGAGCAGTTCTTC	CASSESIAGGGYRYNEQFF
TRBV19	.	TRBJ2-2	.	TGTGCCAGTAGTATAGTCAGGGTCGCCGGGGAGCTGTTTTTT	CASSIVRVAGELFF
TRBV19	.	TRBJ1-4	TRBD1	TGTGCCAGTAGTATCACAGGGGGCGACGAAAAACTGTTTTTT	CASSITGGDEKLFF
TRBV28	few	TRBJ2-7	TRBD2	TGTGCCAGCAGTAACTTGGGGACTAGCGGGGGGGGTTCCTACGAGCAGTACTTC	CASSNLGTSGGGSYEQYF
TRBV11-2	.	TRBJ2-7	.	TGTGCCAGCAGCCTACGAGCGGCCGAGCAGTACTTC	CASSLRAAEQYF
TRBV28	.	TRBJ2-2	TRBD1	TGTGCCAGCAGTTTATGGAGGACAGGGGAAGGGGAGCTGTTTTTT	CASSLWRTGEGELFF
TRBV6-2/TRBV6-3	.	TRBJ2-6	.	TGTGCCAGCCGCCGACAGGGAGGATTGAGGTCTGGGGCCAACGTCCTGACTTTC	CASRRQGGLRSGANVLTF
TRBV27	.	TRBJ2-5	.	TGTGCCAGCAGCTCAGACAGAGCCGAGACCCAGTACTTC	CASSSDRAETQYF
TRBV27	.	TRBJ1-2	TRBD1	TGTGCCAGCAGGGTCGGACAGGGGGGCTACACCTTC	CASRVGQGGYTF
TRBV30	.	TRBJ2-7	.	TGTGCCTGGAGTGTAGCTCCGGCAGGCGAGCAGTACTTC	CAWSVAPAGEQYF
TRBV28	.	TRBJ2-1	TRBD2	TGTGCCAGCAGCTCGGGACTAGCGGGAGAGAGTGGGCACAATGAGCAGTTCTTC	CASSSGLAGESGHNEQFF
TRBV25-1	.	TRBJ1-2	.	TGTGCCAGCAGTGAATATGATGGTAGGGGTAACTATGGCTACACCTTC	CASSEYDGRGNYGYTF
TRBV3-1/TRBV3-2	.	TRBJ2-1	TRBD2	TGTGCCAGCAGCCCCCGACTAGCGGGAGCTTGGGAGCAGTTCTTC	CASSPRLAGAWEQFF
TRBV5-1	.	TRBJ2-3	TRBD2	TGCGCCAGCAGCTTGGGGTCGGCGGGAGGCAAAGATACGCAGTATTTT	CASSLGSAGGKDTQYF
TRBV5-8	.	TRBJ1-3	.	TGTGCCAGCAGCTTTATCAGGGCCGGAAACACCATATATTTT	CASSFIRAGNTIYF
TRBV30	.	TRBJ2-2	.	TGTGCCTGGAGCAGGGAAACCCTTTTCACCGGGGAGCTGTTTTTT	CAWSRETLFTGELFF
TRBV29-1	few	TRBJ1-2	TRBD1	TGCAGCGTTGAAGTCCAGGGGGCGGTCTATGGCTACACCTTC	CSVEVQGAVYGYTF
TRBV28	medium-sized	TRBJ2-5	.	TGTGCCAGCAACCTCTTGGGCTCGGGGGAGACCCAGTACTTC	CASNLLGSGETQYF
TRBV27	.	TRBJ1-4	.	TGTGCCAGCATGAAGCCAACTAATGAAAAACTGTTTTTT	CASMKPTNEKLFF
TRBV28	.	TRBJ1-3	.	TGTGCCAGCAGTCCAACGATTCGGGGGTCTGGAAACACCATATATTTT	CASSPTIRGSGNTIYF
TRBV5-1	once	TRBJ2-7	.	TGCGCCAGCAGCTTGGGCGGGTACGAGCAGTACTTC	CASSLGGYEQYF
TRBV18	.	TRBJ2-3	.	TGTGCCAGCTCACCCGGCGGGGATACGCAGTATTTT	CASSPGGDTQYF
TRBV5-8	.	TRBJ2-7	TRBD2	TGTGCCAGCAGCTTAGGCGGGAGGACCTACGAGCAGTACTTC	CASSLGGRTYEQYF
TRBV11-2	few	TRBJ2-5	.	TGTGCCAGCAGCTTAGATGACACAACTTACCAAGAGACCCAGTACTTC	CASSLDDTTYQETQYF
TRBV3-1/TRBV3-2	once	TRBJ2-1	TRBD2	TGTGCCAGCAGCCAAGATCTTGTAGCGGGAGGTTACAATGAGCAGTTCTTC	CASSQDLVAGGYNEQFF
TRBV7-9	.	TRBJ2-6	.	TGTGCCGGTACAGACAGAATCTCTGGGGCCAACGTCCTGACTTTC	CAGTDRISGANVLTF
TRBV27	.	TRBJ1-2	.	TGTGCCAGCAGTTTTCAGGGGATAAACTATGGCTACACCTTC	CASSFQGINYGYTF
TRBV6-5	.	TRBJ1-3	.	TGTGCCAGCAGTATCGGGGGCTCTGGAAACACCATATATTTT	CASSIGGSGNTIYF
TRBV5-1	.	TRBJ1-1	.	TGCGCCAGCAGCTTGGCGGAGGGGAGGAACACTGAAGCTTTCTTT	CASSLAEGRNTEAFF
TRBV19	.	TRBJ1-1	.	TGTGCCAGTAGTAGCCCTTCGGGGGACACTGAAGCTTTCTTT	CASSSPSGDTEAFF
TRBV12-5	.	TRBJ2-1	TRBD2	TGTGCTAGTGGTTTGACGCGTCTAGCGGGAGGGTCCTACAATGAGCAGTTCTTC	CASGLTRLAGGSYNEQFF
TRBV28	.	TRBJ1-5	TRBD1	TGTGCCAGCAGGAAATCTGACAGGGGGTTGGGTCAGCCCCAGCATTTT	CASRKSDRGLGQPQHF
TRBV27	few	TRBJ1-4	.	TGTGCCAGCAGTGACAGTCGGACTAATGAAAAACTGTTTTTT	CASSDSRTNEKLFF
TRBV19	.	TRBJ1-1	.	TGTGCCAGTACCATGGGAGGGGCTGGGTACACTGAAGCTTTCTTT	CASTMGGAGYTEAFF
TRBV20-1	.	TRBJ1-1	.	TGCAGTGCTAGTGGAGGATCTGAAGCTTTCTTT	CSASGGSEAFF
TRBV7-9	.	TRBJ2-1	TRBD2	TGTGCCAGCAGCCTGACTAGCGGGATCGACTACAATGAGCAGTTCTTC	CASSLTSGIDYNEQFF
TRBV28	.	TRBJ2-6	.	TGTGCCAGCAGTTTGCTGCAACTGTCTGGGGCCAACGTCCTGACTTTC	CASSLLQLSGANVLTF